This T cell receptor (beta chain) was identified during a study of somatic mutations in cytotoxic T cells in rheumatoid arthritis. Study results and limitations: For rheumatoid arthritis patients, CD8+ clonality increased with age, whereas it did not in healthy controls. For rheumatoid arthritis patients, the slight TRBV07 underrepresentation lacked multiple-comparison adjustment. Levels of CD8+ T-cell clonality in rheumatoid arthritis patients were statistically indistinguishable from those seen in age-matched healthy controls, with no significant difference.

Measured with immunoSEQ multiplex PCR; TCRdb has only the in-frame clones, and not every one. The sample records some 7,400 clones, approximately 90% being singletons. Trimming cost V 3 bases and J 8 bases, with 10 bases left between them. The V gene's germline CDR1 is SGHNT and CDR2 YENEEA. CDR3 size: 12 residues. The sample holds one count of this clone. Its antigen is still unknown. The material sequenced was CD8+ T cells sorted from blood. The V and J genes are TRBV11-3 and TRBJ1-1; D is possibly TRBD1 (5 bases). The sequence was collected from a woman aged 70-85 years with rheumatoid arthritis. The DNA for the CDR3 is TGTGCCAGCAGCTTTTGGGGGGGGGAAGCTTTCTTT. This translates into CASSFWGGEAFF.